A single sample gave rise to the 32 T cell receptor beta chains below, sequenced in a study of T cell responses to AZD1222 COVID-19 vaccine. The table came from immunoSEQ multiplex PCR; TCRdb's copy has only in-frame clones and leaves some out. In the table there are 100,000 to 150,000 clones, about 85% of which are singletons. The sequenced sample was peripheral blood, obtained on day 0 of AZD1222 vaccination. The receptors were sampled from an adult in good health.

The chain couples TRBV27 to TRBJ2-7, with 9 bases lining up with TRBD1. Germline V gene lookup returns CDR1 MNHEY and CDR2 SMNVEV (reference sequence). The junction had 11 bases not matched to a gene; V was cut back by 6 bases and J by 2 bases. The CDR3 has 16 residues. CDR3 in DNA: TGTGCCAGCAGGATGGCCGGGGGGACAGGGACCTACGAGCAGTACTTC. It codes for CASRMAGGTGTYEQYF.

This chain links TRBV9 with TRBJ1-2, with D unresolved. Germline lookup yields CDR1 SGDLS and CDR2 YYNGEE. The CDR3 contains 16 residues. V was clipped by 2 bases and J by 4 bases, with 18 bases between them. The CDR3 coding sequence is TGTGCCAGCAGCGTTAGGGAAACCTTCCCCGCCTATGGCTACACCTTC. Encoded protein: CASSVRETFPAYGYTF.

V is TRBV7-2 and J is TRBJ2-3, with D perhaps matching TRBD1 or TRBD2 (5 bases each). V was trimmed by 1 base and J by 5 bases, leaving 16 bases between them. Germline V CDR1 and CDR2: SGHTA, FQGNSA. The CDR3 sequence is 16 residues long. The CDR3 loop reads CASSLEGEGRVDTQYF. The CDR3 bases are TGTGCCAGCAGCTTAGAGGGCGAGGGGCGAGTAGATACGCAGTATTTT.

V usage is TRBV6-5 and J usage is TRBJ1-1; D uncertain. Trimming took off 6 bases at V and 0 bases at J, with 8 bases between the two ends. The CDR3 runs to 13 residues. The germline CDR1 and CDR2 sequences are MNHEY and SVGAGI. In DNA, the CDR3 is TGTGCCAGCAGCCGGGCGGTGAACACTGAAGCTTTCTTT. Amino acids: CASSRAVNTEAFF.

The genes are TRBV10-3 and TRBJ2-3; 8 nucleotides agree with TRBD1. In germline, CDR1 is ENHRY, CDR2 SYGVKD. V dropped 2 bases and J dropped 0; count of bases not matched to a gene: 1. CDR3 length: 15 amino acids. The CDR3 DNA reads TGTGCCATCAGTGAGGGACAGGGTAGCACAGATACGCAGTATTTT. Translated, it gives CAISEGQGSTDTQYF.

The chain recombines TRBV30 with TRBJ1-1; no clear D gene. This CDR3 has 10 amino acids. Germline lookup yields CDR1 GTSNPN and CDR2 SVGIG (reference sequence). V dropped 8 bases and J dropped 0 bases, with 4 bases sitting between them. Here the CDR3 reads CAGLNTEAFF. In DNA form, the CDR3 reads TGTGCCGGACTGAACACTGAAGCTTTCTTT.

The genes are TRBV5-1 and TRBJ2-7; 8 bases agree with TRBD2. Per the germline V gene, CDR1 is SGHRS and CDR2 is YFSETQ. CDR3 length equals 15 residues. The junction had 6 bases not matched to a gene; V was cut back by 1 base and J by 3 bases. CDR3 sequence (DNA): TGCGCCAGCAGCTTGATGGGGACTAGAATCTACGAGCAGTACTTC. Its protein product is CASSLMGTRIYEQYF.

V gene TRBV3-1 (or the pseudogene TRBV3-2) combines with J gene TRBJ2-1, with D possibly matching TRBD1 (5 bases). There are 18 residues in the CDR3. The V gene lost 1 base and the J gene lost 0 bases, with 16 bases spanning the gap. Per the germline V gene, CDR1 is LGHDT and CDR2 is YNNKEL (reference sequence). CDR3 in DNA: TGTGCCAGCAGCCAAGCAGATAGGGGTAAAAGCTCCTACAATGAGCAGTTCTTC. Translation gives CASSQADRGKSSYNEQFF.

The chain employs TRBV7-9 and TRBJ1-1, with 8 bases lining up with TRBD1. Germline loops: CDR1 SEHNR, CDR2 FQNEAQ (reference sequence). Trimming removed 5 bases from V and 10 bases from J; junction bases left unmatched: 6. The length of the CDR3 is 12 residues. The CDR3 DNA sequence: TGTGCCAGCAGCGTACAGGGGGTTGGAGCTTTCTTT. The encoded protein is CASSVQGVGAFF.

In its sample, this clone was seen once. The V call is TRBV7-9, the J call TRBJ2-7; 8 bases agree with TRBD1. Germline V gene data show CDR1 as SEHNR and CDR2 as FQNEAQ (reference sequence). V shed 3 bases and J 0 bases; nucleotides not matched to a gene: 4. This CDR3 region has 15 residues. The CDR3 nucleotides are TGTGCCAGCAGCTTGTCGGGACAGGCCTCCTACGAGCAGTACTTC. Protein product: CASSLSGQASYEQYF.

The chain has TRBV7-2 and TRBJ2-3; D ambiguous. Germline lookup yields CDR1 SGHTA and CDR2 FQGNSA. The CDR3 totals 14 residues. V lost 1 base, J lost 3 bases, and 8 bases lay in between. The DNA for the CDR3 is TGTGCCAGCAGCTTAGTGGCAGCGACAGATACGCAGTATTTT. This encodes CASSLVAATDTQYF. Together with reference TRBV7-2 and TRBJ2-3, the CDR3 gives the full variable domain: GAGVSQSPSNKVTEKGKDVELRCDPISGHTALYWYRQSLGQGLEFLIYFQGNSAPDKSGLPSDRFSAERTGGSVSTLTIQRTQQEDSAVYLCASSLVAATDTQYFGPGTRLTVL.

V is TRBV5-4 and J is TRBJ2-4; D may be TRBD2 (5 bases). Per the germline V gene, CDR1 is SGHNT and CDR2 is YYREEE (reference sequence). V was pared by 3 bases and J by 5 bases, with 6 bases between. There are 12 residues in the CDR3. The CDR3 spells CASSWEQNIQYF. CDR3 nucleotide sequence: TGTGCCAGCAGCTGGGAGCAAAACATTCAGTACTTC. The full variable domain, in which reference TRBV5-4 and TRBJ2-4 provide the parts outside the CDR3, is ETGVTQSPTHLIKTRGQQVTLRCSSQSGHNTVSWYQQALGQGPQFIFQYYREEENGRGNFPPRFSGLQFPNYSSELNVNALELDDSALYLCASSWEQNIQYFGAGTRLSVL.

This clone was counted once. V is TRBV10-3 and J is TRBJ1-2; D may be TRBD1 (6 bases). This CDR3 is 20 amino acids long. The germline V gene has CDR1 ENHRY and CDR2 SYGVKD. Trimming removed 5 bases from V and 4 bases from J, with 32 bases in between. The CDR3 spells CAISRDNRPEAPGEGYGYTF. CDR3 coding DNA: TGTGCCATCAGTCGGGACAACAGGCCAGAGGCCCCGGGCGAGGGCTATGGCTACACCTTC.

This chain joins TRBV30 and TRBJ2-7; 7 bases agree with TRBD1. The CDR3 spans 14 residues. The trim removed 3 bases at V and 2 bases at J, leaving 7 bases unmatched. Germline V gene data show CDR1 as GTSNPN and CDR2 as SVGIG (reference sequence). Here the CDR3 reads CAWSAGTATYEQYF. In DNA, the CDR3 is TGTGCCTGGAGCGCCGGGACAGCAACCTACGAGCAGTACTTC. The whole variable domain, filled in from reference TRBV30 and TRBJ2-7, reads SQTIHQWPATLVQPVGSPLSLECTVEGTSNPNLYWYRQAAGRGLQLLFYSVGIGQISSEVPQNLSASRPQDRQFILSSKKLLLSDSGFYLCAWSAGTATYEQYFGPGTRLTVT.

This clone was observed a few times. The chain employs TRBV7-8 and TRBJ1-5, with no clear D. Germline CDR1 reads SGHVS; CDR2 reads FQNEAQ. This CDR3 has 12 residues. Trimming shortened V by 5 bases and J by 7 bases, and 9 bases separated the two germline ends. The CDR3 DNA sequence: TGTGCCAGCAGCCACTGGTGGCAGCCCCAGCATTTT. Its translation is CASSHWWQPQHF.

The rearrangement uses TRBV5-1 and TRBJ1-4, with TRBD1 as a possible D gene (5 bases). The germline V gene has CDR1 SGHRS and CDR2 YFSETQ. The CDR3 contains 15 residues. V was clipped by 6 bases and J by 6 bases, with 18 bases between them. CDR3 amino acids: CASKIGTQEDEKLFF. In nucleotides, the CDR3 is TGCGCCAGCAAAATCGGGACGCAAGAAGATGAAAAACTGTTTTTT. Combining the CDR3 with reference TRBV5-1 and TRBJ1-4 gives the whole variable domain KAGVTQTPRYLIKTRGQQVTLSCSPISGHRSVSWYQQTPGQGLQFLFEYFSETQRNKGNFPGRFSGRQFSNSRSEMNVSTLELGDSALYLCASKIGTQEDEKLFFGSGTQLSVL.

DNA of the CDR3: TGTGCCAGCAGCCCGGACGGCCAGAGTGTCTACGAGCAGTACTTC. It codes for CASSPDGQSVYEQYF. The J gene is TRBJ2-7, the V gene TRBV11-1; D unresolved. Trimming removed 5 bases at V and 3 bases at J, with 17 bases between. Germline V gene sequence: CDR1 SGHAT, CDR2 FQDESV (reference sequence). This CDR3 contains 15 residues.

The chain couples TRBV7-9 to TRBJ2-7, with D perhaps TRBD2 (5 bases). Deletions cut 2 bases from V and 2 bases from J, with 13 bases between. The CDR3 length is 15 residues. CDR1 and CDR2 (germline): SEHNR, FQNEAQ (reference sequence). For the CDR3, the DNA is TGTGCCAGCAGCTTACCGAGCAGCGGAGCCTACGAGCAGTACTTC. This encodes CASSLPSSGAYEQYF. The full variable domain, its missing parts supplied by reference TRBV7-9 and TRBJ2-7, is DTGVSQNPRHKITKRGQNVTFRCDPISEHNRLYWYRQTLGQGPEFLTYFQNEAQLEKSRLLSDRFSAERPKGSFSTLEIQRTEQGDSAMYLCASSLPSSGAYEQYFGPGTRLTVT.

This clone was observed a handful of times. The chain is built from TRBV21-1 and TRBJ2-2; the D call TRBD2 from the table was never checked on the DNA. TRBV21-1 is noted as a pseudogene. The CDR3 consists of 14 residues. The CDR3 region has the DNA TGTGCCAGCAGATTCAGCGGGAACACCGGGGAGCTGTTTTTT. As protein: CASRFSGNTGELFF.

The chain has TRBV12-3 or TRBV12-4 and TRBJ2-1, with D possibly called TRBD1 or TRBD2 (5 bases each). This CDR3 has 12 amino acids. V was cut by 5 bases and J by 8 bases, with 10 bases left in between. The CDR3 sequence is CASSPGRDEQFF. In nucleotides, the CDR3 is TGTGCCAGCAGTCCGGGGCGTGATGAGCAGTTCTTC.

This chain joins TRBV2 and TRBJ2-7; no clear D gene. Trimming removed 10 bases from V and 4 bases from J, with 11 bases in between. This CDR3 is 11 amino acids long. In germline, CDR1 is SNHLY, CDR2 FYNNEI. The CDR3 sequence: CATRKGYEQYF. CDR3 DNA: TGTGCCACCCGAAAGGGTTACGAGCAGTACTTC.

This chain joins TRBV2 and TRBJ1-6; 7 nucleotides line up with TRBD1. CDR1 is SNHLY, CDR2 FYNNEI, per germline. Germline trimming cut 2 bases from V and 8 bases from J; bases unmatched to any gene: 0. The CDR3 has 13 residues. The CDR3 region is CASSEQGDSPLHF. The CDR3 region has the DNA TGTGCCAGCAGTGAACAGGGGGATTCACCCCTCCACTTT.

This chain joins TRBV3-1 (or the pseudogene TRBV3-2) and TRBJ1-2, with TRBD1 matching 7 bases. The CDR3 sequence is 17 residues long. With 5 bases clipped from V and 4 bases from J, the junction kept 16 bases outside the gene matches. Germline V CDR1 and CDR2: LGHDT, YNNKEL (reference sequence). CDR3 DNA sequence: TGTGCCAGCAGCTCGAGAGCGGGAGGGGGCCAATTCTATGGCTACACCTTC. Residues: CASSSRAGGGQFYGYTF.

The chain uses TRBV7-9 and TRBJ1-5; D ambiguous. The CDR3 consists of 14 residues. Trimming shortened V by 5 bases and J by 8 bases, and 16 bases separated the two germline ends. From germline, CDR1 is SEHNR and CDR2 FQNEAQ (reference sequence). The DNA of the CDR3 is TGTGCCAGCAGCCAACGGGGAGAATCGGAGCCCCAGCATTTT. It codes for CASSQRGESEPQHF.

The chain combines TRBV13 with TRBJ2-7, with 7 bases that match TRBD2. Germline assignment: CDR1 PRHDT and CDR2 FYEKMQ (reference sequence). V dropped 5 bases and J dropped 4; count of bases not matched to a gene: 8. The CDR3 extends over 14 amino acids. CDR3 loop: CASSRGWEGYEQYF. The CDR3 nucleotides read TGTGCCAGCAGCCGCGGGTGGGAGGGTTACGAGCAGTACTTC.

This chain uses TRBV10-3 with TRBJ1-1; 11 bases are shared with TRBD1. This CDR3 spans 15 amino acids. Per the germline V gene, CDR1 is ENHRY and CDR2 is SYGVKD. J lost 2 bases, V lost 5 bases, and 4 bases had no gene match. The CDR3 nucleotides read TGTGCCATCAGTAAGGACAGGGGGCTAAACACTGAAGCTTTCTTT. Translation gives CAISKDRGLNTEAFF.

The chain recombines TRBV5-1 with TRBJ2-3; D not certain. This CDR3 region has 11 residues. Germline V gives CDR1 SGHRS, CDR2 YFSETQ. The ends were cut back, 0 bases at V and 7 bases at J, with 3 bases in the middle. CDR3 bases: TGCGCCAGCAGCTTGGGTAATACGCAGTATTTT. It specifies CASSLGNTQYF. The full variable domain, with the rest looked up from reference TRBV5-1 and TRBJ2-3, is KAGVTQTPRYLIKTRGQQVTLSCSPISGHRSVSWYQQTPGQGLQFLFEYFSETQRNKGNFPGRFSGRQFSNSRSEMNVSTLELGDSALYLCASSLGNTQYFGPGTRLTVL.

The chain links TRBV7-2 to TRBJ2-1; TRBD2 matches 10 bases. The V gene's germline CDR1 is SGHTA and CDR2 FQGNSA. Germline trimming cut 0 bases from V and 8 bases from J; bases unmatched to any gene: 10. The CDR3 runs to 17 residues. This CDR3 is CASSLAPSGGGNDEQFF. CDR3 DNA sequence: TGTGCCAGCAGCTTAGCGCCTAGCGGGGGAGGTAACGATGAGCAGTTCTTC.

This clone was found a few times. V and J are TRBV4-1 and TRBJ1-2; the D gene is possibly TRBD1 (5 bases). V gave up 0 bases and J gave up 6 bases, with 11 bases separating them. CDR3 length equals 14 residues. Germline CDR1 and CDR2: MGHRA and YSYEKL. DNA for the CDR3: TGCGCCAGCAGCCAAGAAAGGGACCGCGATGGCTACACCTTC. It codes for CASSQERDRDGYTF.

Here the CDR3 DNA reads TGTGCCAGCACCTGGGGAGGGATAACTGAAGCTTTCTTT. The encoded protein is CASTWGGITEAFF. The chain recombines TRBV6-5 with TRBJ1-1; no reliable D call. In germline, CDR1 is MNHEY, CDR2 SVGAGI. This CDR3 is built from 13 residues. V was pared by 7 bases and J by 5 bases, with 14 bases between.

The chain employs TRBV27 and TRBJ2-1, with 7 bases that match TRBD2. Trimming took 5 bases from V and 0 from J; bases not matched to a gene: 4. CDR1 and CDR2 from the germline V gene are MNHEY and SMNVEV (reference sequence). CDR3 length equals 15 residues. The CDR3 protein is CASSRLADSYNEQFF. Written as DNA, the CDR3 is TGTGCCAGCAGTCGGCTAGCGGACTCCTACAATGAGCAGTTCTTC.

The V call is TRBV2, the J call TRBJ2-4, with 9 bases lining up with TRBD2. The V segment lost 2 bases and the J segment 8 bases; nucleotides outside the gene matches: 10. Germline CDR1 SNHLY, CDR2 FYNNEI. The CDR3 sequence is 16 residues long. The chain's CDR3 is CASSERTLASGDIQYF. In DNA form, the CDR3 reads TGTGCCAGCAGTGAAAGGACCCTGGCTAGCGGGGACATTCAGTACTTC.